This is a list of T cell receptor beta chains from one sample in a study of tumour-infiltrating T cells in Burkitt lymphoma. Only in-frame clones appear in the TCRdb table, and some are missing; sequencing was by immunoSEQ multiplex PCR. The profile covers approximately 15,000 clones, with around four fifths appearing a single time and 2% to 2.5% taken by the ten largest. Specimen: tumor tissue. Receptor source: a human donor with diffuse large B-cell lymphoma. Each CDR3 is given with its conserved first and last residue.

V gene: TRBV27; J gene: TRBJ2-6; CDR3 protein: CASSREVSGANVLTF
V gene: TRBV18; J gene: TRBJ2-6; CDR3 protein: CASLPAELGTNVLTF
V gene: TRBV19; J gene: TRBJ1-3; CDR3 protein: CASSMIVSASGNTIYF
V gene: TRBV18; J gene: TRBJ2-2; CDR3 protein: CASSLLVGAANTGELFF
V gene: TRBV7-9; J gene: TRBJ2-1; CDR3 protein: CASSFGGQGINEQFF
V gene: TRBV4-3; J gene: TRBJ2-2; CDR3 protein: CASSQDMRLAGGLNTGELFF
V gene: TRBV7-2; J gene: TRBJ1-6; CDR3 protein: CASSLAQGGSPLHF
V gene: TRBV18; J gene: TRBJ1-5; CDR3 protein: CASSPEGLGNQPQHF
V gene: TRBV2; J gene: TRBJ2-1; CDR3 protein: CASRDRDRGYNEQFF
V gene: TRBV28; J gene: TRBJ1-2; CDR3 protein: CASRSSGGPNYGYTF
V gene: TRBV25-1; J gene: TRBJ1-2; CDR3 protein: CASSPLTTGASNYGYTF
V gene: TRBV6-5; J gene: TRBJ2-3; CDR3 protein: CASSYPERDTQYF
V gene: TRBV2; J gene: TRBJ1-3; CDR3 protein: CASSEAGGAITIYF
V gene: TRBV7-8; J gene: TRBJ2-5; CDR3 protein: CASSTHLTSQETQYF
V gene: TRBV6-6; J gene: TRBJ1-4; CDR3 protein: CASSVGTPEKLFF
V gene: TRBV5-1; J gene: TRBJ1-3; CDR3 protein: CASSLDRGSGNTIYF
V gene: TRBV18; J gene: TRBJ2-3; CDR3 protein: CALGLAGDTQYF
V gene: TRBV7-3; J gene: TRBJ2-1; CDR3 protein: CASSLGLAGEQFF
V gene: TRBV7-9; J gene: TRBJ1-2; CDR3 protein: CASSFFGGGNGYTF
V gene: TRBV7-9; J gene: TRBJ2-3; CDR3 protein: CASSLFSEEERDTQYF
V gene: TRBV15; J gene: TRBJ2-7; CDR3 protein: CATSTRRGPTYEQYF
V gene: TRBV15; J gene: TRBJ1-1; CDR3 protein: CATSREPIGITEAFF
V gene: TRBV4-3; J gene: TRBJ1-5; CDR3 protein: CASSQDWAGYNQPQHF
V gene: TRBV27; J gene: TRBJ1-1; CDR3 protein: CASSPPGISWSTEAFF
V gene: TRBV20-1; J gene: TRBJ2-1; CDR3 protein: CSARDVNEQFF
V gene: TRBV14; J gene: TRBJ1-2; CDR3 protein: CASSQDGRTTYGYTF
V gene: TRBV4-3; J gene: TRBJ2-2; CDR3 protein: CASSQGWAAEDLTGELFF
V gene: TRBV9; J gene: TRBJ1-1; CDR3 protein: CASSVEGVPGLNTEAFF
V gene: TRBV4-3; J gene: TRBJ2-1; CDR3 protein: CASSQDQAGRLNEQFF
V gene: TRBV7-9; J gene: TRBJ1-4; CDR3 protein: CASSLQVPTNEKLFF
V gene: TRBV6-5; J gene: TRBJ2-4; CDR3 protein: CASSPRTGAAIQYF
V gene: TRBV6-4; J gene: TRBJ2-1; CDR3 protein: CASSGIDEQFF
V gene: TRBV5-4; J gene: TRBJ1-1; CDR3 protein: CASSLGQGRATEAFF
V gene: TRBV7-2; J gene: TRBJ1-1; CDR3 protein: CASSYQGGEAFF
V gene: TRBV7-2; J gene: TRBJ1-2; CDR3 protein: CASSLEVGQSYGYTF
V gene: TRBV5-1; J gene: TRBJ2-3; CDR3 protein: CASSLAGAADTQYF
V gene: TRBV9; J gene: TRBJ2-1; CDR3 protein: CASSVGGGSRTLNEQFF
V gene: TRBV9; J gene: TRBJ2-7; CDR3 protein: CASSVDSSYEQYF
V gene: TRBV7-8; J gene: TRBJ1-6; CDR3 protein: CASSRTGSSYNSPLHF
V gene: TRBV10-3; J gene: TRBJ1-2; CDR3 protein: CAIGRDSPNYGYTF
V gene: TRBV4-3; J gene: TRBJ2-7; CDR3 protein: CASSQAPGATSGRTYEQYF
V gene: TRBV29-1; J gene: TRBJ1-2; CDR3 protein: CSVVRGNYGYTF
V gene: TRBV7-2; J gene: TRBJ1-1; CDR3 protein: CASSFTGYTEAFF
V gene: TRBV4-1; J gene: TRBJ2-7; CDR3 protein: CASSQGQSTGYEQYF
V gene: TRBV6-1; J gene: TRBJ2-3; CDR3 protein: CASSSTGTDTQYF
V gene: TRBV2; J gene: TRBJ2-1; CDR3 protein: CASEGLSNEQFF
V gene: TRBV19; J gene: TRBJ2-1; CDR3 protein: CASSQVVALDEQFF
V gene: TRBV29-1; J gene: TRBJ1-2; CDR3 protein: CSVEEQGRIGYTF
V gene: TRBV5-8; J gene: TRBJ1-1; CDR3 protein: CASSLTGTGAWTEAFF
V gene: TRBV6-6; J gene: TRBJ1-2; CDR3 protein: CASTTPGVSLDYGYTF
V gene: TRBV29-1; J gene: TRBJ1-4; CDR3 protein: CSVWAYEKLFF
V gene: TRBV6-5; J gene: TRBJ1-1; CDR3 protein: CASRETGGTEAFF
V gene: TRBV19; J gene: TRBJ1-1; CDR3 protein: CASSFRGTEAFF
V gene: TRBV29-1; J gene: TRBJ1-2; CDR3 protein: CSVEATGTVGYTF
V gene: TRBV10-3; J gene: TRBJ1-1; CDR3 protein: CAISVGQGGAYTEAFF
V gene: TRBV29-1; J gene: TRBJ2-1; CDR3 protein: CSVEGQGRNEQFF
V gene: TRBV4-3; J gene: TRBJ2-7; CDR3 protein: CASSQDLNSYEQYF